These 21 T cell receptor beta chains originate from one sample sequenced in a study of cytomegalovirus exposure and HLA in healthy donors. Primers for the PCR totalled 60 Vbeta and 13 Jbeta. Sequencing was performed with immunoSEQ multiplex PCR; in TCRdb, only in-frame clones are kept and a portion is missing. The sample consists of approximately 76,000 clones, around 72% of them appearing once. Source material: PBMCs. These receptors were collected from a woman aged 40 to 55 in good health and CMV-seropositive.

The rearrangement uses TRBV4-3 and TRBJ2-7; 10 bases align to TRBD2. Germline assignment: CDR1 LGHNA and CDR2 YSLEER. The V and J ends lost 0 bases and 6 bases, in that order; junction bases with no gene match: 8. The CDR3 loop spans 16 amino acids. CDR3 region: CASSQDQGLAGAEQYF. The CDR3 DNA follows: TGCGCCAGCAGCCAAGATCAAGGGCTAGCGGGAGCCGAGCAGTACTTC.

This clone was seen only once. The chain combines TRBV6-1 with TRBJ1-5; no clear D gene. Germline CDR1 reads MNHNS; CDR2 reads SASEGT. The CDR3 has 13 amino acids. V lost 7 bases and J 4 bases, leaving 11 bases between the germline ends. The CDR3 bases are TGTGCCAGCATTCAGGCGATGAATCAGCCCCAGCATTTT. As protein: CASIQAMNQPQHF.

The J gene is TRBJ1-4, the V gene TRBV6-6; D call uncertain. Trimming pared 2 bases from V and 8 bases from J, leaving 12 bases between. The germline V gene encodes CDR1 MNHNY and CDR2 SVGAGI (reference sequence). CDR3 length: 14 amino acids. The CDR3 coding sequence is TGTGCCAGCAGTTACGGCAGTTCCTCCGAAAAACTGTTTTTT. This codes for CASSYGSSSEKLFF.

Comment on this clone: One end of the junction is discordant with germline, which a read error may explain. This chain uses TRBV7-9 with TRBJ2-7; TRBD1 aligns across 7 bases. The germline V gene has CDR1 SEHNR and CDR2 FQNEAQ (reference sequence). This CDR3 spans 14 amino acids. The CDR3 DNA follows: TGTGCCAGCAGCTTCCCCCCGGGACAGCGGTTCCCCAGCTTC. This codes for CASSFPPGQRFPSF.

DNA of the CDR3: TGTGCCAGCATCGATTTTTCAGGGAAAGGCTACACCTTC. Residues: CASIDFSGKGYTF. The chain couples TRBV6-4 to TRBJ1-2; TRBD1 is a possible D gene (5 bases). Trimming took off 7 bases at V and 8 bases at J, with 17 bases between the two ends. This CDR3 has 13 amino acids. CDR1 is MRHNA, CDR2 SNTAGT, per germline.

V and J are TRBV5-1 and TRBJ2-1, with no clear D. Germline V CDR1 and CDR2: SGHRS, YFSETQ. The CDR3 runs 15 residues. Trimming took off 0 bases at V and 4 bases at J, with 11 bases between the two ends. The CDR3 DNA sequence: TGCGCCAGCAGCTTGGCGGTGCTAGGTTACAATGAGCAGTTCTTC. Residues: CASSLAVLGYNEQFF.

This chain connects TRBV19 to TRBJ2-7; tentative D call: TRBD2 (6 bases). The CDR3 extends over 12 amino acids. V was cut by 11 bases and J by 0 bases, with 11 bases left in between. CDR1 and CDR2 (germline): LNHDA, SQIVND (reference sequence). CDR3 region: CAGGWASYEQYF. The CDR3 region has the DNA TGTGCCGGGGGGTGGGCCTCCTACGAGCAGTACTTC.

The rearrangement uses TRBV25-1 and TRBJ1-1; D ambiguous. The CDR3 runs 14 residues. The V end lost 0 bases, the J end lost 1 base, and 6 bases lay between the germline ends. Germline values: CDR1 MGHDK, CDR2 SYGVNS. The CDR3 DNA reads TGTGCCAGCAGTGAATACTCAGGGAACACTGAAGCTTTCTTT. Its protein product is CASSEYSGNTEAFF.

This clone occurred a few times. V is TRBV4-3 and J is TRBJ1-6; D is possibly TRBD1 (6 bases). Looked up from germline, CDR1 is LGHNA and CDR2 is YSLEER. The CDR3 has 19 amino acids. Trimming left V 0 bases short and J 0 bases short, with 15 bases between. This chain's CDR3 is CASSQDLNGDTSYNSPLHF. CDR3 nucleotides: TGCGCCAGCAGCCAAGATCTGAATGGGGACACCTCCTATAATTCACCCCTCCACTTT.

V and J are TRBV25-1 and TRBJ2-7; TRBD2 agrees at 8 bases. Trimming at V came to 10 bases and at J to 0 bases, leaving 14 bases not matched to a gene. CDR3 length: 16 residues. Germline assignment: CDR1 MGHDK and CDR2 SYGVNS. The CDR3 coding sequence is TGTGCCACCCAGCCCCGCGGCGGGGGGCGCTCCTACGAGCAGTACTTC. It specifies CATQPRGGGRSYEQYF.

This clone has only a few counts. The chain links TRBV6-5 to TRBJ2-1; D is perhaps TRBD2 (5 bases). The germline V gene encodes CDR1 MNHEY and CDR2 SVGAGI. The CDR3 totals 15 residues. The V and J ends lost 6 bases and 5 bases respectively, with 17 bases between them. The CDR3, as DNA: TGTGCCAGCAGGCCCGACTTAGCGATTAACAATGAGCAGTTCTTC. The encoded protein is CASRPDLAINNEQFF.

V gene TRBV18 combines with J gene TRBJ1-1; 12 positions agree with TRBD1. After removal of 2 bases from V and 5 bases from J, the junction contained 3 bases not matched to a gene. The CDR3 extends over 15 amino acids. Germline loops: CDR1 KGHSH, CDR2 LQKENI. CDR3 DNA sequence: TGTGCCAGCTCACCAGGGACAGGGGGCTTTACTGAAGCTTTCTTT. Translating gives CASSPGTGGFTEAFF.

J is TRBJ1-5 and V is TRBV28; D call uncertain. V was cut by 3 bases and J by 8 bases, with 8 bases left in between. The CDR3 totals 12 residues. Per germline, CDR1 MDHEN and CDR2 SYDVKM. The CDR3 DNA follows: TGTGCCAGCAGTTTCTCACAGAAGCCCCAGCATTTT. Amino acids: CASSFSQKPQHF.

This chain uses TRBV29-1 with TRBJ2-1; 7 bases fit TRBD1. The length of the CDR3 is 14 residues. CDR1 and CDR2 from the germline V gene are SQVTM and ANQGSEA. With V trimmed by 4 bases and J by 6 bases, 9 bases remained unmatched. The CDR3 bases are TGCAGCGTTGGAGGCAACTACAGGGGCAATGAGCAGTTCTTC. Amino acids: CSVGGNYRGNEQFF.

This chain connects TRBV12-5 to TRBJ1-4; 7 positions agree with TRBD1. The germline CDR1 and CDR2 sequences are LGHNT and FRNRAP. The CDR3 loop spans 16 amino acids. The trim removed 0 bases at V and 7 bases at J, leaving 8 bases unmatched. As DNA, the CDR3 is TGTGCTAGTGGTTTGGTAAATCCAGGGGGGAGTGAAAAACTGTTTTTT. Translation gives CASGLVNPGGSEKLFF.

V usage is TRBV4-3 and J usage is TRBJ1-3; D gene uncertain. This CDR3 comprises 15 residues. CDR1 is LGHNA, CDR2 YSLEER, per germline. V lost 0 bases and J lost 2, with 8 bases in between. The CDR3 sequence is CASSQDNSAGNTIYF. The CDR3 DNA sequence: TGCGCCAGCAGCCAAGATAACTCGGCTGGAAACACCATATATTTT.

This clone appeared once. The chain uses TRBV28 and TRBJ1-5, with 10 nucleotides matching TRBD1. Germline CDR1 MDHEN, CDR2 SYDVKM. The CDR3 contains 17 residues. J gave up 2 bases and V 6 bases, and 10 bases lay outside the gene matches. The CDR3 reads CASSSRQGAFGNQPQHF. The CDR3 coding sequence is TGTGCCAGCAGCAGCAGACAGGGGGCATTTGGCAATCAGCCCCAGCATTTT. Filled out from reference TRBV28 and TRBJ1-5, the complete variable domain reads DVKVTQSSRYLVKRTGEKVFLECVQDMDHENMFWYRQDPGLGLRLIYFSYDVKMKEKGDIPEGYSVSREKKERFSLILESASTNQTSMYLCASSSRQGAFGNQPQHFGDGTRLSIL.

This clone came up a few times. The genes are TRBV4-1 and TRBJ2-2; TRBD2 is a possible D gene (5 bases). This CDR3 spans 12 amino acids. Per germline, CDR1 MGHRA and CDR2 YSYEKL. With 6 bases removed from V and 6 bases from J, the gap between germline ends came to 8 bases. CDR3 region: CASRLVPGELFF. CDR3 DNA sequence: TGCGCCAGCAGACTAGTTCCCGGGGAGCTGTTTTTT.

V and J are TRBV7-9 and TRBJ1-1; D gene unclear. The V end was cut by 1 base, the J end by 1 base, with 7 bases between. The CDR3 spans 14 residues. Germline CDR1 is SEHNR and CDR2 is FQNEAQ (reference sequence). The CDR3 DNA is TGTGCCAGCAGCTTAGGGGCAACGAACACTGAAGCTTTCTTT. This codes for CASSLGATNTEAFF.

V is TRBV7-2 and J is TRBJ2-2; D might be TRBD2 (5 bases). Per the germline V gene, CDR1 is SGHTA and CDR2 is FQGNSA. V lost 0 bases and J lost 3, with 11 bases in between. This CDR3 is built from 16 residues. CDR3: CASSLAASRDTGELFF. The DNA for the CDR3 is TGTGCCAGCAGCTTAGCGGCTAGCCGGGACACCGGGGAGCTGTTTTTT. Based on the CDR3 plus reference TRBV7-2 and TRBJ2-2, the full variable domain is GAGVSQSPSNKVTEKGKDVELRCDPISGHTALYWYRQSLGQGLEFLIYFQGNSAPDKSGLPSDRFSAERTGGSVSTLTIQRTQQEDSAVYLCASSLAASRDTGELFFGEGSRLTVL.

The V and J genes are TRBV7-6 and TRBJ2-1; TRBD1 might be the D (5 bases). Germline V CDR1 and CDR2: SGHVS, FNYEAQ. Trimming took 10 bases from V and 9 from J, leaving 19 bases between them. This CDR3 spans 13 amino acids. In nucleotides, the CDR3 is TGTGCCATCTCAGAGCCTCGAAGGGGTGAGCAGTTCTTC. Amino acids: CAISEPRRGEQFF. Together with reference TRBV7-6 and TRBJ2-1, the CDR3 gives the full variable domain: GAGVSQSPRYKVTKRGQDVALRCDPISGHVSLYWYRQALGQGPEFLTYFNYEAQQDKSGLPNDRFSAERPEGSISTLTIQRTEQRDSAMYRCAISEPRRGEQFFGPGTRLTVL.